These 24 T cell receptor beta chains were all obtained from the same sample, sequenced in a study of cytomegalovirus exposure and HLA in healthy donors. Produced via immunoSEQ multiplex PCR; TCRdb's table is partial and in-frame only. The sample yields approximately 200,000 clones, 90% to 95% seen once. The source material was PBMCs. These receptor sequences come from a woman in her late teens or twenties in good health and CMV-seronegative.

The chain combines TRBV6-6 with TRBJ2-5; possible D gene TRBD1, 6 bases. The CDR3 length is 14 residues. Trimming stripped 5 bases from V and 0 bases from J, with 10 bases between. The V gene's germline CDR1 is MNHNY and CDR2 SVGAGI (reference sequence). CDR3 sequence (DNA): TGTGCCAGCAGTCCCGGGACATACCAAGAGACCCAGTACTTC. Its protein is CASSPGTYQETQYF.

CDR3: CASSLGTTYEQYF. For the CDR3, the DNA is TGTGCCAGCAGCTTAGGGACTACCTACGAGCAGTACTTC. The chain couples TRBV7-6 to TRBJ2-7; TRBD2 is a possible D gene (6 bases). Germline-derived CDR1 and CDR2 are SGHVS and FNYEAQ. Deletions cut 1 base from V and 2 bases from J, with 6 bases between. This CDR3 comprises 13 residues.

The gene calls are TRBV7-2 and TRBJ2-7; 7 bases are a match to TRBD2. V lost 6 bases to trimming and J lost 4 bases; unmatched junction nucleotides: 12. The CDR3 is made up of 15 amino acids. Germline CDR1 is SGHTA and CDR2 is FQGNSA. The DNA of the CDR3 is TGTGCCAGCAGGCCCAACTCGGCTAGCGGATACGAGCAGTACTTC. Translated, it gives CASRPNSASGYEQYF.

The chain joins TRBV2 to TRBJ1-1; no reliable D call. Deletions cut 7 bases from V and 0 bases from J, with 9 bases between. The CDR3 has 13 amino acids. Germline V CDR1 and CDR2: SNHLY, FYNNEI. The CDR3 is CASIAGMNTEAFF. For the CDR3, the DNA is TGTGCCAGCATCGCGGGGATGAACACTGAAGCTTTCTTT.

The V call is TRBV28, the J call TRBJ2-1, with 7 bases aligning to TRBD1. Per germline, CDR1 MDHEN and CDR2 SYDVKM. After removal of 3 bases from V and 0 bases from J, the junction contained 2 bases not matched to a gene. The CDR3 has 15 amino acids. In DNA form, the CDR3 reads TGTGCCAGCAGTTTTACAGGGGACTCCTACAATGAGCAGTTCTTC. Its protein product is CASSFTGDSYNEQFF.

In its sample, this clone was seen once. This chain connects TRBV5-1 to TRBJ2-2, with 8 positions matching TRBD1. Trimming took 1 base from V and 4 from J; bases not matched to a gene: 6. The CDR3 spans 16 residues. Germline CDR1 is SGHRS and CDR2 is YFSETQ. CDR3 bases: TGCGCCAGCAGCTTGCAGGGGGCGCGGGGCACCGGGGAGCTGTTTTTT. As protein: CASSLQGARGTGELFF.

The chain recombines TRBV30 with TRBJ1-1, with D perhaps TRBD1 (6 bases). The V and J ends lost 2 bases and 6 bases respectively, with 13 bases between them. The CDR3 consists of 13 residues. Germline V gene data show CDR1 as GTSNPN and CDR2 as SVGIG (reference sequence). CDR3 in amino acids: CAWSSRGGAEAFF. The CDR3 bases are TGTGCCTGGAGTAGCAGGGGTGGGGCTGAAGCTTTCTTT. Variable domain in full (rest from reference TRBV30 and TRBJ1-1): SQTIHQWPATLVQPVGSPLSLECTVEGTSNPNLYWYRQAAGRGLQLLFYSVGIGQISSEVPQNLSASRPQDRQFILSSKKLLLSDSGFYLCAWSSRGGAEAFFGQGTRLTVV.

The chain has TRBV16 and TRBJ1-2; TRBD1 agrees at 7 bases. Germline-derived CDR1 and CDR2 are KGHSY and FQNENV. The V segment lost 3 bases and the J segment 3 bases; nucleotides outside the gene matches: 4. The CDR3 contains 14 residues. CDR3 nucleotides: TGTGCCAGCAGCCAGACAGGGAAGCACTATGGCTACACCTTC. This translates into CASSQTGKHYGYTF. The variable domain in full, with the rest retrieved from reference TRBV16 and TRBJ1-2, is GEEVAQTPKHLVRGEGQKAKLYCAPIKGHSYVFWYQQVLKNEFKFLISFQNENVFDETGMPKERFSAKCLPNSPCSLEIQATKLEDSAVYFCASSQTGKHYGYTFGSGTRLTVV.

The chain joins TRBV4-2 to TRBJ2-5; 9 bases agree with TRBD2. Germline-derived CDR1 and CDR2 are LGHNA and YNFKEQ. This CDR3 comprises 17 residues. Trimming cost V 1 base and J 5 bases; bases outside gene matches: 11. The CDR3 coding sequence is TGTGCCAGCAGCCAAGCCCAAGGGGCGGGAGGGTCGGAGACCCAGTACTTC. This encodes CASSQAQGAGGSETQYF.

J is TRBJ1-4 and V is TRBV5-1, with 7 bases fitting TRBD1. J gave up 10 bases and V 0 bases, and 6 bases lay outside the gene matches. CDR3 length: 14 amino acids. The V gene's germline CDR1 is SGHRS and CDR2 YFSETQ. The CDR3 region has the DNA TGCGCCAGCAGCTTGGCTCAGGGGGATGGAAAACTGTTTTTT. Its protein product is CASSLAQGDGKLFF.

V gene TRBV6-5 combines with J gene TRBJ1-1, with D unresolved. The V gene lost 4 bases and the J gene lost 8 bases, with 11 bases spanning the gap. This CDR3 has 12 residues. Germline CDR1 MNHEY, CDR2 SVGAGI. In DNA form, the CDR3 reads TGTGCCAGCAGTTCCCCCCGTCAGGAAGCTTTCTTT. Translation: CASSSPRQEAFF.

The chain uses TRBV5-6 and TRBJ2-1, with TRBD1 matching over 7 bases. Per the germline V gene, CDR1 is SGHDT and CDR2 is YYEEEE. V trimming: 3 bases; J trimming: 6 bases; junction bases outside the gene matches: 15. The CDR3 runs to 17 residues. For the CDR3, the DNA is TGTGCCAGCAGCTCCACCGAGGGGGCCCTTCGGGTCAATGAGCAGTTCTTC. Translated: CASSSTEGALRVNEQFF.

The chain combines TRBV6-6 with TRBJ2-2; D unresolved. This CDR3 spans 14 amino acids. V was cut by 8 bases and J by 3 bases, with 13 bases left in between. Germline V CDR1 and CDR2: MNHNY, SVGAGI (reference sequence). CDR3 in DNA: TGTGCCAGCGGAATCGGTGGGCACACCGGGGAGCTGTTTTTT. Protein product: CASGIGGHTGELFF.

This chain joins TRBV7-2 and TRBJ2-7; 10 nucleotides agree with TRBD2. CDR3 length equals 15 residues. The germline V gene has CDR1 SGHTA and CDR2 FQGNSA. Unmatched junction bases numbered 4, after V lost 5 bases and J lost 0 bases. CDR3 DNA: TGTGCCAGCAGCCGACTAGCGGGTGCCTCCTACGAGCAGTACTTC. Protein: CASSRLAGASYEQYF.

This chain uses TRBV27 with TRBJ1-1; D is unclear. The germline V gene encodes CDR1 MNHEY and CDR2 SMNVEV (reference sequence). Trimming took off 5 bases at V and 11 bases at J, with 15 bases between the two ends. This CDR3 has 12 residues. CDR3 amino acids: CASSTTGLGAFF. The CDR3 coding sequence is TGTGCCAGCAGTACGACTGGACTGGGGGCTTTCTTT.

CDR3 nucleotide sequence: TGTGCCTGGAGTGCAGGACTAGCGGGAGTAGTTAAGTACTTC. The encoded protein is CAWSAGLAGVVKYF. The V and J genes are TRBV30 and TRBJ2-7, with 13 bases lining up with TRBD2. With 1 base clipped from V and 11 bases from J, the junction kept 8 bases outside the gene matches. CDR3 size: 14 residues. Per the germline V gene, CDR1 is GTSNPN and CDR2 is SVGIG (reference sequence).

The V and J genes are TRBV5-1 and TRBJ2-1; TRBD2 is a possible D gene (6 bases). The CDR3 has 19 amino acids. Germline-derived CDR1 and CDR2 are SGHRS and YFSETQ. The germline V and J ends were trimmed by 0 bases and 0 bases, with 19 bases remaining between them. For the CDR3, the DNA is TGCGCCAGCAGCTTGGCCGGGGGTCTGAGCGGAAGCTCCTACAATGAGCAGTTCTTC. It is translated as CASSLAGGLSGSSYNEQFF.

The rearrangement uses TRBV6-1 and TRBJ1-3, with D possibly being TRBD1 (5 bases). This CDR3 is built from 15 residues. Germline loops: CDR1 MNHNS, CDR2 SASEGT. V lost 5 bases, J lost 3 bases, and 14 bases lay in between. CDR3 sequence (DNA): TGTGCCAGCAGTATCCGGGGGGTAGATGGAAACACCATATATTTT. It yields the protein CASSIRGVDGNTIYF.

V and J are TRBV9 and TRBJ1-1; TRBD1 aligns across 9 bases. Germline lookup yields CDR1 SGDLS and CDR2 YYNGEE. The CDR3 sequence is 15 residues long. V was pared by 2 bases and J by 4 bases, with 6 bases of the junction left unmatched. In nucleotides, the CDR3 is TGTGCCAGCAGCGTTGGACAGGGGTTTTGCACTGAAGCTTTCTTT. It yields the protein CASSVGQGFCTEAFF.

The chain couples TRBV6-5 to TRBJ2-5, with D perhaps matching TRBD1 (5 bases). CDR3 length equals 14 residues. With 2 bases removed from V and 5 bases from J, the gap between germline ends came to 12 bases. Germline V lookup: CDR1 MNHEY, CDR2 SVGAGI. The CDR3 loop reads CASSYGRKGETQYF. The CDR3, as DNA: TGTGCCAGCAGTTACGGCCGCAAGGGGGAGACCCAGTACTTC.

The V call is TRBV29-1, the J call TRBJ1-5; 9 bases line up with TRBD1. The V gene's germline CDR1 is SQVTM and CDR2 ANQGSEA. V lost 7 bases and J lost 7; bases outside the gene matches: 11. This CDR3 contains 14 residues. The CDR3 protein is CSAGGRDRDQPQHF. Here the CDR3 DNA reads TGCAGCGCTGGAGGCCGGGACAGGGACCAGCCCCAGCATTTT. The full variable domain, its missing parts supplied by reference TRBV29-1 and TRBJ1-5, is SAVISQKPSRDICQRGTSLTIQCQVDSQVTMMFWYRQQPGQSLTLIATANQGSEATYESGFVIDKFPISRPNLTFSTLTVSNMSPEDSSIYLCSAGGRDRDQPQHFGDGTRLSIL.

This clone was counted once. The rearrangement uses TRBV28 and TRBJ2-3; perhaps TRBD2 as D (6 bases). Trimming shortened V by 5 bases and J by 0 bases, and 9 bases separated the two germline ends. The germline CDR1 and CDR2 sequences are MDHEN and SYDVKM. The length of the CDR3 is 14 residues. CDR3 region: CASSMGGSTDTQYF. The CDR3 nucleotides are TGTGCCAGCAGTATGGGGGGAAGCACAGATACGCAGTATTTT.

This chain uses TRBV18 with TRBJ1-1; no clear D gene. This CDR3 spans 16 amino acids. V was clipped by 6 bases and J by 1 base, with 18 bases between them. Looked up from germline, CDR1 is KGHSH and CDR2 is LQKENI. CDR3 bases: TGTGCCAGCTCGGGCGGGGAGGTTACGGGGAACACTGAAGCTTTCTTT. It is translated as CASSGGEVTGNTEAFF.

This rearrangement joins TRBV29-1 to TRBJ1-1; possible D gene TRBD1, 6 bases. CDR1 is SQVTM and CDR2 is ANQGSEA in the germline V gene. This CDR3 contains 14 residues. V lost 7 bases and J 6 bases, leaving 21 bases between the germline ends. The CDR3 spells CSASLGQQRSEAFF. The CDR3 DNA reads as TGCAGCGCTTCCCTTGGACAGCAGAGGTCTGAAGCTTTCTTT.